What follows are 15 T cell receptor beta chains derived from one specimen sequenced in a study of T cell changes during pregnancy in multiple sclerosis. Method: immunoSEQ multiplex PCR; TCRdb's copy keeps in-frame clones and lacks some. The sample yields some 28,000 clones, about nine tenths seen once. Sequences were derived from CD4+ T cells from peripheral blood mononuclear cells, sampled in the first trimester of pregnancy. The receptors come from a female donor in good health, enrolled as a control in a pregnancy study.

This clone was seen once. The chain recombines TRBV5-5 with TRBJ2-7, with a possible D match to TRBD1 (5 bases). V dropped 2 bases and J dropped 3 bases, with 12 bases sitting between them. The germline V gene encodes CDR1 SGHKS and CDR2 YYEKEE (reference sequence). The CDR3 extends over 14 amino acids. The CDR3 DNA reads TGTGCCAGCAGCTTTTCAGGGCAGAACTACGAGCAGTACTTC. Translated: CASSFSGQNYEQYF.

The J gene is TRBJ2-1, the V gene TRBV28; 7 bases match TRBD2. Germline V gene lookup returns CDR1 MDHEN and CDR2 SYDVKM. The CDR3 has 14 amino acids. Trimming cost V 6 bases and J 7 bases; bases outside gene matches: 9. CDR3 sequence (DNA): TGTGCCAGCAGCCCAGGGACTACCCATAATGAGCAGTTCTTC. Translated: CASSPGTTHNEQFF.

Worth noting for this clone: The sample contains more than one DNA sequence encoding this CDR3. The chain combines TRBV14 with TRBJ1-6; weak D call: TRBD1 (6 bases). Trimming took 3 bases from V and 0 from J, leaving 6 bases between them. CDR1 and CDR2 from the germline V gene are SGHDN and FVKESK. This CDR3 has 15 residues. The DNA of the CDR3 is TGTGCCAGCAGCCAGGACAGCTCCTATAATTCACCCCTCCACTTT. Protein: CASSQDSSYNSPLHF. The full variable domain, with the rest looked up from reference TRBV14 and TRBJ1-6, is EAGVTQFPSHSVIEKGQTVTLRCDPISGHDNLYWYRRVMGKEIKFLLHFVKESKQDESGMPNNRFLAERTGGTYSTLKVQPAELEDSGVYFCASSQDSSYNSPLHFGNGTRLTVT.

The rearrangement joins TRBV30 to TRBJ2-3; D is uncertain. Per germline, CDR1 GTSNPN and CDR2 SVGIG (reference sequence). The CDR3 has 13 amino acids. V was trimmed by 2 bases and J by 0 bases, leaving 6 bases between them. In DNA, the CDR3 is TGTGCCTGGAGTTTGCGGAGCACAGATACGCAGTATTTT. This encodes CAWSLRSTDTQYF. The variable domain in full, completed from reference TRBV30 and TRBJ2-3, reads SQTIHQWPATLVQPVGSPLSLECTVEGTSNPNLYWYRQAAGRGLQLLFYSVGIGQISSEVPQNLSASRPQDRQFILSSKKLLLSDSGFYLCAWSLRSTDTQYFGPGTRLTVL.

V usage is TRBV6-5 and J usage is TRBJ1-5; 7 bases line up with TRBD1. The V gene's germline CDR1 is MNHEY and CDR2 SVGAGI. The J segment lost 5 bases and the V segment lost 4 bases, leaving 5 bases of the junction unmatched. The CDR3 extends over 14 amino acids. CDR3 DNA sequence: TGTGCCAGCAGTTCCGGGACAGCCCATCAGCCCCAGCATTTT. Protein: CASSSGTAHQPQHF.

The gene calls are TRBV30 and TRBJ2-7, with a weak D call TRBD2 (5 bases). Germline V CDR1 and CDR2: GTSNPN, SVGIG (reference sequence). The CDR3 is 10 residues long. Between the trimmed V and J ends, which lost 6 bases and 6 bases, there was a span of 9 bases. CDR3 DNA sequence: TGTGCCTGTGGACTGAGCGAGCAGTACTTC. It codes for CACGLSEQYF.

The chain employs TRBV20-1 and TRBJ2-3, with D tentatively TRBD2 (5 bases). This CDR3 is built from 11 residues. CDR1 is DFQATT and CDR2 is SNEGSKA in the germline V gene (reference sequence). Trimming removed 6 bases at V and 6 bases at J, with 10 bases between. The CDR3 reads CSARAFDTQYF. The CDR3 nucleotides are TGCAGTGCGAGGGCCTTTGATACGCAGTATTTT.

This chain links TRBV5-1 with TRBJ1-2; 9 nucleotides line up with TRBD1. Germline assignment: CDR1 SGHRS and CDR2 YFSETQ. The V gene end was trimmed by 0 bases and the J gene end by 4 bases; junction bases not matched to a gene: 7. The CDR3 contains 16 residues. The CDR3 here is CASSLGARQGGYGYTF. The CDR3, as DNA: TGCGCCAGCAGCTTGGGAGCGCGACAGGGGGGCTATGGCTACACCTTC.

The chain joins TRBV5-5 to TRBJ1-5; D is unresolved. The CDR3 is made up of 13 amino acids. Germline-derived CDR1 and CDR2 are SGHKS and YYEKEE (reference sequence). Trimming removed 0 bases from V and 5 bases from J, with 6 bases in between. The CDR3 coding sequence is TGTGCCAGCAGCTTGGACGGGGATCAGCCCCAGCATTTT. Residues: CASSLDGDQPQHF.

V gene TRBV11-2 combines with J gene TRBJ2-2; no reliable D call. CDR1 and CDR2 (germline): SGHAT, FQNNGV. V shed 3 bases and J shed 0 bases, with 8 bases lying between them. CDR3 length: 15 residues. The CDR3 here is CASSFLPANTGELFF. CDR3 sequence (DNA): TGTGCCAGCAGCTTCCTACCCGCGAACACCGGGGAGCTGTTTTTT.

DNA for the CDR3: TGTGCCAGCAGCTCGCAATCCGGACAGGGGTCGAACACCGGGGAGCTGTTTTTT. Translating it yields CASSSQSGQGSNTGELFF. The chain combines TRBV25-1 with TRBJ2-2, with 9 bases fitting TRBD1. The V gene end was trimmed by 6 bases and the J gene end by 0 bases; junction bases not matched to a gene: 11. This CDR3 is built from 18 residues. The germline V gene has CDR1 MGHDK and CDR2 SYGVNS.

The chain recombines TRBV29-1 with TRBJ2-5; no definite D call. V lost 7 bases to trimming and J lost 4 bases, with 10 bases between them. CDR3 length equals 11 residues. CDR1 SQVTM and CDR2 ANQGSEA come from the germline V gene. The CDR3 nucleotides are TGCAGCGGAGAGAGGCGAGAGACCCAGTACTTC. It encodes CSGERRETQYF.

The rearrangement joins TRBV9 to TRBJ2-7; D is possibly TRBD1 (6 bases). The CDR3 extends over 14 amino acids. Per the germline V gene, CDR1 is SGDLS and CDR2 is YYNGEE. Trimming removed 3 bases from V and 0 bases from J, with 10 bases in between. CDR3 bases: TGTGCCAGCAGCGCGGACAGAAGCTCCTACGAGCAGTACTTC. Encoded protein: CASSADRSSYEQYF. Full variable domain (missing parts from reference TRBV9 and TRBJ2-7): DSGVTQTPKHLITATGQRVTLRCSPRSGDLSVYWYQQSLDQGLQFLIQYYNGEERAKGNILERFSAQQFPDLHSELNLSSLELGDSALYFCASSADRSSYEQYFGPGTRLTVT.

The chain uses TRBV5-5 and TRBJ1-4; D possibly corresponds to TRBD1 (6 bases). Trimming left V 4 bases short and J 8 bases short, with 18 bases between. There are 15 residues in the CDR3. Germline V gene sequence: CDR1 SGHKS, CDR2 YYEKEE (reference sequence). CDR3 loop: CASSRDGQRGEKLFF. The CDR3 region has the DNA TGTGCCAGCAGCCGCGATGGGCAAAGGGGGGAAAAACTGTTTTTT.

A word on this clone: Other DNA sequences from this sample encode an identical CDR3 as well. This chain connects TRBV29-1 to TRBJ1-1, with TRBD1 as a possible D gene (6 bases). This CDR3 has 12 amino acids. CDR1 is SQVTM, CDR2 ANQGSEA, per germline. The V gene lost 4 bases and the J gene lost 4 bases, with 10 bases spanning the gap. Here the CDR3 reads CSVGGGRTEAFF. The CDR3 nucleotides are TGCAGCGTTGGAGGGGGACGCACTGAAGCTTTCTTT.